This T cell receptor beta chain originates from a study of blood T cell repertoires in COVID-19. Assay: immunoSEQ multiplex PCR; the TCRdb copy retains only in-frame clones and omits some. Of more than 200,000 clones listed, about four fifths are singletons. Trimming at V came to 2 bases and at J to 5 bases, leaving 8 bases not matched to a gene. The CDR3 length is 15 residues. Germline values: CDR1 MNHEY, CDR2 SVGEGT. The chain uses TRBV6-2 or TRBV6-3 and TRBJ2-5; 7 nucleotides align to TRBD1. The TCR sequence derives from an elderly woman with acute or convalescent COVID-19. Sequencing used peripheral blood. The CDR3 bases are TGTGCCAGCAGTTACATCGACAGGGCGTTGGAGACCCAGTACTTC. As protein: CASSYIDRALETQYF.